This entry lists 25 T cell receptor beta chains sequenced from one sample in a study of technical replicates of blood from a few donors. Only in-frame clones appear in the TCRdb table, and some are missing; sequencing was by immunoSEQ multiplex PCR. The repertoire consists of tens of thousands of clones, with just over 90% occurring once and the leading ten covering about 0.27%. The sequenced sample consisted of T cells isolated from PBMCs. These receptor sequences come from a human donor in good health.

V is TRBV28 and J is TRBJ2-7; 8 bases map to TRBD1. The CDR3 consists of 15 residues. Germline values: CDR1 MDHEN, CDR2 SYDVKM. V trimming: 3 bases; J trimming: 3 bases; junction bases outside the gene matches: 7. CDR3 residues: CASSFGGTGSYEQYF. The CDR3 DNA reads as TGTGCCAGCAGTTTTGGGGGGACAGGAAGCTACGAGCAGTACTTC.

In DNA form, the CDR3 reads TGTGCCAGCAGGTCTAGCGCGAGCTCCTACAATGAGCAGTTCTTC. Protein product: CASRSSASSYNEQFF. The chain is built from TRBV13 and TRBJ2-1; maybe TRBD2 (6 bases). This CDR3 is built from 15 residues. The V end lost 6 bases, the J end lost 0 bases, and 12 bases lay between the germline ends. Germline CDR1 reads PRHDT; CDR2 reads FYEKMQ (reference sequence).

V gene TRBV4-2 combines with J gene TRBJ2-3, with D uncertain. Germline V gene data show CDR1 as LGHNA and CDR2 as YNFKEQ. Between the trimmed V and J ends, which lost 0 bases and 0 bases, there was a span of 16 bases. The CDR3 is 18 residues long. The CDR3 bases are TGTGCCAGCAGCCAAGAGTTGGCGGCGCAACCTAGCACAGATACGCAGTATTTT. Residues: CASSQELAAQPSTDTQYF.

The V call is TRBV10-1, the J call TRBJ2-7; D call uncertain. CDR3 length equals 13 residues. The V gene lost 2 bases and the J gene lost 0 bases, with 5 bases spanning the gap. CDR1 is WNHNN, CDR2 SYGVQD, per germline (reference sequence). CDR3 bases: TGCGCCAGCAGTGAGACGAGCTCCTACGAGCAGTACTTC. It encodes CASSETSSYEQYF.

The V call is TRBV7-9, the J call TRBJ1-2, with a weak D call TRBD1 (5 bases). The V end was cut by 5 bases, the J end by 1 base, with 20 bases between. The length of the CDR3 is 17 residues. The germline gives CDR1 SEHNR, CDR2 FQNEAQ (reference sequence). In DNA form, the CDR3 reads TGTGCCAGCAGCCGAAACTCCGGGATCGGGGGTAACTATGGCTACACCTTC. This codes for CASSRNSGIGGNYGYTF.

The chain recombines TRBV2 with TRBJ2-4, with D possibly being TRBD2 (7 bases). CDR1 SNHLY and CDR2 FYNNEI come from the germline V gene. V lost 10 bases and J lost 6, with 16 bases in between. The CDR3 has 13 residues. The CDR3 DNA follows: TGTGCCACCACGGGGGGCTCGGGAAACATTCAGTACTTC. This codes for CATTGGSGNIQYF.

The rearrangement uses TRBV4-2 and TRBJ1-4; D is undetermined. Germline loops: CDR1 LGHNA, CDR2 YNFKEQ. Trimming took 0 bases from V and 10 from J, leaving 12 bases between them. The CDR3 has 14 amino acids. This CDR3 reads CASSQDPEFGKLFF. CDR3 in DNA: TGTGCCAGCAGCCAAGATCCCGAATTCGGAAAACTGTTTTTT.

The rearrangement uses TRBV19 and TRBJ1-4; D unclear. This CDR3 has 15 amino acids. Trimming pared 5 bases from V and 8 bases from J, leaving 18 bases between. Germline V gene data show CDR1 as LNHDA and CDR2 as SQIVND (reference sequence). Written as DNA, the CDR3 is TGTGCCAGTAGTGCCCAGGAATCAGGAGGGGAAAAACTGTTTTTT. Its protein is CASSAQESGGEKLFF.

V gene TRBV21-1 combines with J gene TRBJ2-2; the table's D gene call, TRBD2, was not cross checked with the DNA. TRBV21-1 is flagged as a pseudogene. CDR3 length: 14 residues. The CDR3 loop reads CANLAGPLTGELFF. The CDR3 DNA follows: TGTGCCAACCTAGCGGGCCCTCTCACCGGGGAGCTGTTTTTT.

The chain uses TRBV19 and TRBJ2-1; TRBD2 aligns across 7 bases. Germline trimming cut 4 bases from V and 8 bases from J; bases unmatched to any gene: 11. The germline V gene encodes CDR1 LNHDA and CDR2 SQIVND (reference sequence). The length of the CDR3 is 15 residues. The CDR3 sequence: CASSSGSAAADEQFF. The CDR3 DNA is TGTGCCAGTAGTAGCGGGAGCGCTGCTGCCGATGAGCAGTTCTTC.

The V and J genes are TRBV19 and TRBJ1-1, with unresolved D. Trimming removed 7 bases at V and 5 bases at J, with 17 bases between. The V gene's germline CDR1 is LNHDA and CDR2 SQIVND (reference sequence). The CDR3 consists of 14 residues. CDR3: CASMSRGLGTEAFF. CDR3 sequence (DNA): TGTGCCAGTATGTCCCGGGGTCTGGGGACTGAAGCTTTCTTT.

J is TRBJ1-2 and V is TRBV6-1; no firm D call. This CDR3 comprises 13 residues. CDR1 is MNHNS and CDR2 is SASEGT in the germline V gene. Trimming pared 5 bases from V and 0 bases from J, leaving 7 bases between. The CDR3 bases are TGTGCCAGCAGTAATCCCGCTAACTATGGCTACACCTTC. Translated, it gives CASSNPANYGYTF.

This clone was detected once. CDR3: CASSSDPGGEAFF. DNA for the CDR3: TGTGCCAGCAGCTCTGATCCGGGGGGCGAAGCTTTCTTT. The chain joins TRBV7-3 to TRBJ1-1, with D tentatively TRBD1 (6 bases). The CDR3 covers 13 residues. V shed 4 bases and J shed 8 bases, with 14 bases lying between them. The germline gives CDR1 SGHTA, CDR2 FQGTGA.

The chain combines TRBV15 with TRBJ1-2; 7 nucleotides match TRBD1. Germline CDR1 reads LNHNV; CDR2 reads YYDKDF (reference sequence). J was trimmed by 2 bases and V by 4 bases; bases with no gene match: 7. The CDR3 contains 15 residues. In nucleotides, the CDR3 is TGTGCCACCAGCAAACAGGGGTTGGGAAACTATGGCTACACCTTC. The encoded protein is CATSKQGLGNYGYTF.

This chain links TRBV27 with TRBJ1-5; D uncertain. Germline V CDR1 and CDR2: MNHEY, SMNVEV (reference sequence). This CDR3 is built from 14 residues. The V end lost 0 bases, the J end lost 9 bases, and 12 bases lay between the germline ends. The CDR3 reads CASSLSPKAGPQHF. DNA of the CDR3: TGTGCCAGCAGTTTATCCCCCAAGGCGGGGCCCCAGCATTTT.

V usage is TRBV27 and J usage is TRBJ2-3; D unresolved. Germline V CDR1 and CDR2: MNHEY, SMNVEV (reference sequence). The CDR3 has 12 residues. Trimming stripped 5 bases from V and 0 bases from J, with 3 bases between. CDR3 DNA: TGTGCCAGCAGTCCAAGCACAGATACGCAGTATTTT. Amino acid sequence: CASSPSTDTQYF.

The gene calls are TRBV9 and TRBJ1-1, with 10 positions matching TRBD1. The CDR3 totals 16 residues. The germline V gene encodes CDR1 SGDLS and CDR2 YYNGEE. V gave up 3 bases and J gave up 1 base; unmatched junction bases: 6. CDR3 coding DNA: TGTGCCAGCAGCGCAGGACAGGGGGTTTGGAACACTGAAGCTTTCTTT. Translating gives CASSAGQGVWNTEAFF.

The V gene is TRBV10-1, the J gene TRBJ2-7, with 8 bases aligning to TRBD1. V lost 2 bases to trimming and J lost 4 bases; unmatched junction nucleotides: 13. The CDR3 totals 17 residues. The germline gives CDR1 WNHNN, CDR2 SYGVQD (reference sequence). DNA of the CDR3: TGCGCCAGCAGTGAGGGAATCAGGGGGCGCGCCCCTTACGAGCAGTACTTC. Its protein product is CASSEGIRGRAPYEQYF.

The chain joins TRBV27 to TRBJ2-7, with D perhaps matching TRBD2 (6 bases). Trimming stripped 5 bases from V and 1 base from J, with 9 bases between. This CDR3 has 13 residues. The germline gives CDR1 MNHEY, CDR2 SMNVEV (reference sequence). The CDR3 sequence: CASSRDFSYEQYF. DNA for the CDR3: TGTGCCAGCAGTCGGGACTTTTCCTACGAGCAGTACTTC.

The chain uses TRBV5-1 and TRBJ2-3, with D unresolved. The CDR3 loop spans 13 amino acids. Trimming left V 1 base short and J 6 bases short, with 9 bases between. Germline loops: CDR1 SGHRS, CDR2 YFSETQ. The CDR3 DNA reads TGCGCCAGCAGCTTGAGGATCAGGGATACGCAGTATTTT. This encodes CASSLRIRDTQYF.

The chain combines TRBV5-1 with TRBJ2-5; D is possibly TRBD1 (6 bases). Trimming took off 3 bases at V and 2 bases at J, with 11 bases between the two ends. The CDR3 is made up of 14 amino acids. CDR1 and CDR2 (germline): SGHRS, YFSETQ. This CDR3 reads CASSSRQVQETQYF. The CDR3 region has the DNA TGCGCCAGCAGCTCGCGACAGGTTCAAGAGACCCAGTACTTC.

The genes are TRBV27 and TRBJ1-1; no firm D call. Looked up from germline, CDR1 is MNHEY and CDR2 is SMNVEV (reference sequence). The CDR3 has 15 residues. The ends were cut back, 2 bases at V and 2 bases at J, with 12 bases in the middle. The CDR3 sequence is CASSLGQEPNTEAFF. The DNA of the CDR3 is TGTGCCAGCAGTTTAGGGCAGGAACCTAACACTGAAGCTTTCTTT.

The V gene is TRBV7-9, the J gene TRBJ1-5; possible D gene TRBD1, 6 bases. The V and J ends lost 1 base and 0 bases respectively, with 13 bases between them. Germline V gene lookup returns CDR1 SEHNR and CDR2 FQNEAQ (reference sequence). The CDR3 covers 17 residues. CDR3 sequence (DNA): TGTGCCAGCAGCTTAGTTGGGGGGGGCCCTAGCAATCAGCCCCAGCATTTT. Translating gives CASSLVGGGPSNQPQHF.

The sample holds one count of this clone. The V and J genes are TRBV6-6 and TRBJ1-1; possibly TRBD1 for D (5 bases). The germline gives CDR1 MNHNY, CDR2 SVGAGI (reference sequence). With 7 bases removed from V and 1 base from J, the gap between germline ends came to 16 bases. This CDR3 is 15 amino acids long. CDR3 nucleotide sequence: TGTGCCAGCAATGGAAGGGGTTCAGGGAACACTGAAGCTTTCTTT. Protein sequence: CASNGRGSGNTEAFF.

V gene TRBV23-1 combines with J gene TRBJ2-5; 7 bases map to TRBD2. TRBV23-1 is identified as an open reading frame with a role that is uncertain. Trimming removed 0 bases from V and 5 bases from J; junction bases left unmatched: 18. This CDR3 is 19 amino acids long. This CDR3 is CASSQSFASGIPGLETQYF. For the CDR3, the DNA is TGCGCCAGCAGTCAATCTTTTGCTAGCGGTATCCCCGGGCTCGAGACCCAGTACTTC.